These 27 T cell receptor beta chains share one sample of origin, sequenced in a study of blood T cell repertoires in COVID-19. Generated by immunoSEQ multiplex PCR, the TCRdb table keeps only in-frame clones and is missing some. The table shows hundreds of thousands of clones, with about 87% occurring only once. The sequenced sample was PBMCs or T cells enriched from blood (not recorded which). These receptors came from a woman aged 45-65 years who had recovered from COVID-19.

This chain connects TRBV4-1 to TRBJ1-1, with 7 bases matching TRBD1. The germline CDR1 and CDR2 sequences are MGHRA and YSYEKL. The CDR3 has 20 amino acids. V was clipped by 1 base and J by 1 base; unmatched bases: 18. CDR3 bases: TGCGCCAGCAGCCAAGCCACCGTACAGGCAGGGGGAATGAAGAACACTGAAGCTTTCTTT. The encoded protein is CASSQATVQAGGMKNTEAFF.

Here the CDR3 reads CASSLRLAGEADTQYF. CDR3 in DNA: TGTGCCAGCAGCCTCCGGCTGGCGGGAGAGGCAGATACGCAGTATTTT. V gene TRBV4-2 combines with J gene TRBJ2-3; 7 bases agree with TRBD2. This CDR3 is built from 16 residues. Germline V gives CDR1 LGHNA, CDR2 YNFKEQ. Trimming at V came to 4 bases and at J to 4 bases, leaving 11 bases not matched to a gene.

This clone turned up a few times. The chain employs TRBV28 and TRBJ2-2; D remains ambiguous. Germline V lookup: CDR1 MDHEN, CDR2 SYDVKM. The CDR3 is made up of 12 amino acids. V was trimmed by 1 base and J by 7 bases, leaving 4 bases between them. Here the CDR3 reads CASSLSGGELFF. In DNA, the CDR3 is TGTGCCAGCAGTTTATCCGGCGGGGAGCTGTTTTTT.

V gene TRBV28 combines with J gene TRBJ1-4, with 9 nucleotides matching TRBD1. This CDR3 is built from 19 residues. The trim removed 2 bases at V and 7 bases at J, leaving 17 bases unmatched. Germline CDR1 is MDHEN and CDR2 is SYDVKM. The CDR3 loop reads CASSLRGGQGTGRGEKLFF. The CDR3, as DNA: TGTGCCAGCAGTTTACGGGGTGGACAGGGGACGGGAAGGGGTGAAAAACTGTTTTTT.

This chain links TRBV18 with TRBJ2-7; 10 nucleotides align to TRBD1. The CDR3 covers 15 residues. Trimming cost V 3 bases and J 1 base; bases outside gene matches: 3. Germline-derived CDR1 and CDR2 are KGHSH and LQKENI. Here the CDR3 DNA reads TGTGCCAGCTCACCGAGGACAGGGGGATCCTACGAGCAGTACTTC. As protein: CASSPRTGGSYEQYF.

The CDR3 spells CASSLSSLLAKNIQYF. The CDR3 DNA follows: TGCGCCAGCAGCTTGAGTAGTTTATTAGCCAAAAACATTCAGTACTTC. This chain connects TRBV5-1 to TRBJ2-4, with no clear D. Germline V gives CDR1 SGHRS, CDR2 YFSETQ. The CDR3 runs 16 residues. V lost 1 base to trimming and J lost 0 bases, with 11 bases between them.

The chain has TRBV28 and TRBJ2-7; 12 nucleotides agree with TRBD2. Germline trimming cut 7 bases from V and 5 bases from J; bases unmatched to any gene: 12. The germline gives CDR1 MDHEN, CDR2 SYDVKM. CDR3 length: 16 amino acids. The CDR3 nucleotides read TGTGCCAGCACCCGAGCTAGCGGGAGGGCAAGTCACGAGCAGTACTTC. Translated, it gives CASTRASGRASHEQYF.

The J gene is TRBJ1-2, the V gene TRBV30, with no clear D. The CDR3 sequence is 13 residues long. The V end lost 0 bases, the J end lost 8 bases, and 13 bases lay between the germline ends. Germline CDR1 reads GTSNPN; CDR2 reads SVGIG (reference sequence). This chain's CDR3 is CAWSVGSRMGYTF. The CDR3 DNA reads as TGTGCCTGGAGTGTGGGCTCCCGCATGGGCTACACCTTC.

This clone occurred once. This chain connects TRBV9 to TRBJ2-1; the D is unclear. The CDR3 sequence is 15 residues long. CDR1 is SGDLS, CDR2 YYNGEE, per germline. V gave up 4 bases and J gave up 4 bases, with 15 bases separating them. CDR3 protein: CASSPRPGFYNEQFF. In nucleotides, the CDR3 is TGTGCCAGCAGCCCCCGTCCGGGTTTTTACAATGAGCAGTTCTTC.

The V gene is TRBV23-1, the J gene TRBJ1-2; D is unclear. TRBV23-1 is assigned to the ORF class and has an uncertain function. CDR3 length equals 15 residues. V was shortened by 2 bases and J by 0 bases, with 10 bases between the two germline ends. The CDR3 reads CASSQRANSNYGYTF. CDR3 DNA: TGCGCCAGCAGTCAACGCGCAAATTCTAACTATGGCTACACCTTC.

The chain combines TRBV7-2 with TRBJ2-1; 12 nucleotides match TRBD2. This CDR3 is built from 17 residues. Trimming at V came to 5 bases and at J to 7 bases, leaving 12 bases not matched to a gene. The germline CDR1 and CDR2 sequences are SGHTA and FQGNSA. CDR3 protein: CASSPRLAGVGKNEQFF. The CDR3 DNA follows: TGTGCCAGCAGCCCTCGACTAGCGGGAGTGGGGAAAAATGAGCAGTTCTTC.

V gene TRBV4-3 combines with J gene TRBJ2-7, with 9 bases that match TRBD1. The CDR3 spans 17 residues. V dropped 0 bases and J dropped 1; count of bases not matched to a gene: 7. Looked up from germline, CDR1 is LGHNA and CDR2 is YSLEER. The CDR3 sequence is CASSQDAAQGASYEQYF. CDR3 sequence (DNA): TGCGCCAGCAGCCAAGATGCCGCACAGGGGGCTTCCTACGAGCAGTACTTC.

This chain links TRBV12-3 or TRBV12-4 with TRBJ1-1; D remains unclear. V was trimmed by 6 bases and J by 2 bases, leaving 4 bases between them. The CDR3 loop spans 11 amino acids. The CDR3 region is CASSRNTEAFF. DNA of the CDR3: TGTGCCAGCAGCAGAAACACTGAAGCTTTCTTT.

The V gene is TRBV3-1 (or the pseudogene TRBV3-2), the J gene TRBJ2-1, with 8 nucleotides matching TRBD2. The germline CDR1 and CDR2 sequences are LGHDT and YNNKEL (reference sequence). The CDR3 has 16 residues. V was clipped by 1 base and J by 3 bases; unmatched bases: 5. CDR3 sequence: CASSQGSSGSYNEQFF. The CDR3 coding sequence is TGTGCCAGCAGCCAAGGGTCGAGCGGGAGCTACAATGAGCAGTTCTTC.

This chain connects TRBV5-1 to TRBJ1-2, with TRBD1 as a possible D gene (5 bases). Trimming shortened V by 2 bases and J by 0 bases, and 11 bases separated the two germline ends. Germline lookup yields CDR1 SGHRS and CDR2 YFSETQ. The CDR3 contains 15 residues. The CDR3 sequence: CASSLRQKANYGYTF. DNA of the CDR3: TGCGCCAGCAGCTTAAGACAGAAGGCTAACTATGGCTACACCTTC.

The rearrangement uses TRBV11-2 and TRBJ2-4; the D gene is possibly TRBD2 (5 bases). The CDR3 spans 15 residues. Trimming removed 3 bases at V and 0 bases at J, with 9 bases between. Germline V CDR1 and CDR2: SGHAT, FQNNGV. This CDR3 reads CASSFLGLAKNIQYF. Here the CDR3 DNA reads TGTGCCAGCAGCTTCCTAGGACTAGCCAAAAACATTCAGTACTTC.

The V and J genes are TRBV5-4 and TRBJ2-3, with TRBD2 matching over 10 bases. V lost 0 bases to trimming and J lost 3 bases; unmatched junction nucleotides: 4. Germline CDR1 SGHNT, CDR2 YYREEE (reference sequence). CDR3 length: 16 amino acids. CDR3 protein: CASSLASGSGTDTQYF. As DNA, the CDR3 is TGTGCCAGCAGCTTGGCTAGCGGGAGTGGTACAGATACGCAGTATTTT.

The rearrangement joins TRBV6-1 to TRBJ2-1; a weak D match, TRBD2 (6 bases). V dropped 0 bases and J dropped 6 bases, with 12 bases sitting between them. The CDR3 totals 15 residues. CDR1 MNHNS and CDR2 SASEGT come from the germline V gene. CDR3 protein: CASSEAQRELNEQFF. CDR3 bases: TGTGCCAGCAGTGAAGCCCAACGGGAGCTCAATGAGCAGTTCTTC.

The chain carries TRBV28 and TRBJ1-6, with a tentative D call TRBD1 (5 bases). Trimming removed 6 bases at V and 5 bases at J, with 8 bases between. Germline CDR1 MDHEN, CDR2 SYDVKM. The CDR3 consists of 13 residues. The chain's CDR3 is CASSRQNNSPLHF. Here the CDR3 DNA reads TGTGCCAGCAGCCGACAGAATAATTCACCCCTCCACTTT.

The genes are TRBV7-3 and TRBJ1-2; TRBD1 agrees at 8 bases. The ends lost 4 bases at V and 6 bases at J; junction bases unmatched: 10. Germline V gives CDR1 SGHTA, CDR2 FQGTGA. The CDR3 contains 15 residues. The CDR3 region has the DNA TGTGCCAGCAGCTCCGACAGGGGTCGTTCAGATGGCTACACCTTC. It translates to CASSSDRGRSDGYTF.

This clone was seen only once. CDR3 amino acids: CASSSDGRGLAGTDTQYF. CDR3 in DNA: TGTGCCAGCAGCTCCGATGGCCGAGGACTAGCGGGCACAGATACGCAGTATTTT. V is TRBV7-3 and J is TRBJ2-3, with 10 positions matching TRBD2. The J segment lost 1 base and the V segment lost 4 bases, leaving 11 bases of the junction unmatched. CDR3 length: 18 amino acids. Germline V gives CDR1 SGHTA, CDR2 FQGTGA.

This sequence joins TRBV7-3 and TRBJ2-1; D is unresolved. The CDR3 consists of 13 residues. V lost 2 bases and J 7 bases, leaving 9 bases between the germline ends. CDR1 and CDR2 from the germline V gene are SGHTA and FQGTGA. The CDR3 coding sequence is TGTGCCAGCAGCTTAGCGGATGGAAATGAGCAGTTCTTC. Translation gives CASSLADGNEQFF.

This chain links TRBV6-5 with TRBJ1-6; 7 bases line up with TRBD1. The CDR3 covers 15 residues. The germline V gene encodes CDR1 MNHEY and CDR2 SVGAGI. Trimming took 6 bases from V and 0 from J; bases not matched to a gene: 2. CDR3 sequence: CASRGQSSYNSPLHF. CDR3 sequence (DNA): TGTGCCAGCAGGGGACAGAGCTCCTATAATTCACCCCTCCACTTT.

The CDR3 nucleotides are TGTGCCTGGAGTGGAGCAATTGAGCAGTTCTTC. Amino acids: CAWSGAIEQFF. The chain recombines TRBV30 with TRBJ2-1; D unresolved. CDR1 is GTSNPN, CDR2 SVGIG, per germline (reference sequence). V lost 1 base and J lost 9, with 7 bases in between. CDR3 length: 11 amino acids.

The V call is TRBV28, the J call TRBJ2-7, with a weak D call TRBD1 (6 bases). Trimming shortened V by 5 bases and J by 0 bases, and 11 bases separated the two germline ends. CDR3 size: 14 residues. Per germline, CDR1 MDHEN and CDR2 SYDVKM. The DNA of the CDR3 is TGTGCCAGCAGTGTTCGACAGGTCTCCTACGAGCAGTACTTC. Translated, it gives CASSVRQVSYEQYF.

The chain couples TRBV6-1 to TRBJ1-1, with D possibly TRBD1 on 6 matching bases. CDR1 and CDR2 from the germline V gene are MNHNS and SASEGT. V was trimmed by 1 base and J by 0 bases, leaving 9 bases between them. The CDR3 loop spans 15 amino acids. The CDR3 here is CASSEGQALNTEAFF. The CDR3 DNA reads TGTGCCAGCAGTGAAGGACAGGCGTTGAACACTGAAGCTTTCTTT.

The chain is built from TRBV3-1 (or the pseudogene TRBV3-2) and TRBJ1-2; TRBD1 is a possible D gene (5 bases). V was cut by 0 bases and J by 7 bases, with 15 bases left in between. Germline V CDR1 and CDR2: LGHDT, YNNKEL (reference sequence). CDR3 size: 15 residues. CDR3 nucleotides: TGTGCCAGCAGCCAAGATTTGGGAGGGGAGAGTGGCTACACCTTC. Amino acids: CASSQDLGGESGYTF.